Included here is one T cell receptor beta chain sequence, with context. Its antigen target is currently unknown. There are no base qualities to consult, and no much larger clone falls within one base. These data originate in a study of blood T cell repertoires in COVID-19 (dated by TCRdb to 2020 to 2022). With respect to the entire study: Samples from collaborators originated in the United States, Italy and Spain and spanned both the acute and convalescent phases of COVID-19. Samples were obtained from the ongoing ImmuneRACE study (first 160 participants) and from about 1,300 subjects provided by 6 global collaborators. The dataset comprised deeply sampled blood TCRbeta repertoires from subjects exposed to, actively infected with, or recovered from COVID-19. The repertoires were released in a freely available public database intended as a resource for research on the immune response to SARS-CoV-2. Nearly every sample came with metadata listing a de-identified subject ID, COVID-19 status, age in years and sex. Where HLA class I and class II types were available, the types were taken from metadata supplied by the sample provider, not from assay-based typing. The prospective study material was composed of cDNA or gDNA derived from T cells, B-cell-depleted T cells, or PBMCs. What the research found in general, with its limitations: The amount of clinical and demographic metadata varied by source and participant and was provided uncurated.

Collaborating institutions collected whole blood in K2EDTA tubes following their own protocols. For TCRbeta analysis, collaborator samples were shipped as frozen whole blood, as isolated PBMCs, or as DNA extracted from either sample type. Inclusive of the bounding cysteine and phenylalanine, the CDR3 is 14 residues long. Kept here is only the CDR3 DNA, which spans 42 bases and is read in frame from base 1. From the germline V gene (reference sequence), CDR1 is SEHNR and CDR2 is FQNEAQ. At the junction V is shortened by 7 bases and J by 8 bases, with 18 bases in between. The immunoSEQ Assay, a bias-controlled multiplex PCR, was used to amplify TCRbeta CDR3 regions from genomic DNA. Under the source paper's analysis protocol: The number of nucleated cells in each sample was estimated from the amplification of reference gene primers within the assay. To quantify the absolute abundance of each unique TCRbeta CDR3 rearrangement, sequence reads were collapsed and filtered. For each sample, productive Simpson clonality was calculated as the square root of Simpson's diversity index across productive rearrangements. This immuneACCESS table, as held by TCRdb, lists in-frame sequences with V and J called but not all clones. Of the missing ones, under half trace to an unresolved V gene in checked studies; the others have no known cause. The D gene and trimming were derived from the DNA, and the V and J assignments and clone size from that table. The sample data list approximately 100,000 clones, and 70% to 85% of these were observed just once. 8% to 13% of the sample lies in the top ten.

Input material: peripheral blood. The clonotype originates from a man aged 70-80 years with acute or convalescent COVID-19. The V and J segments used are TRBV7-9 and TRBJ2-1; the D gene is perhaps TRBD1, from 6 matching bases. In nucleotide form, the sequence is TGTGCCAGCACCTCCGGGACAAGCATCGATGAGCAGTTCTTC. Its amino acids are CASTSGTSIDEQFF.